The 23 T cell receptor beta chains presented below share a single source sample, sequenced in a study of CD8 T cells in ankylosing spondylitis. MiXCR, applied by TCRdb to the 5' RACE reads, yields one record per CDR3 protein. The table lists roughly 150,000 distinct CDR3 sequences, around 9.6% of them singletons. The sample comprised blood, either unsorted or a sorted T cell fraction (not recorded which). These receptors all stem from a female donor with ankylosing spondylitis or in good health (not recorded which).

This chain connects TRBV28 to TRBJ2-1; TRBD2 aligns across 8 bases. The CDR3 consists of 16 residues. J gave up 6 bases and V 3 bases, and 10 bases lay outside the gene matches. Germline CDR1 MDHEN, CDR2 SYDVKM. The CDR3 DNA reads as TGTGCCAGCAGTTTGACGATCCGGGAGGGGTTCAATGAGCAGTTCTTC. It encodes CASSLTIREGFNEQFF.

The V and J genes are TRBV5-5 and TRBJ2-1; D remains unclear. V lost 1 base and J 3 bases, leaving 8 bases between the germline ends. Germline V gene sequence: CDR1 SGHKS, CDR2 YYEKEE (reference sequence). There are 14 residues in the CDR3. Written as DNA, the CDR3 is TGTGCCAGCAGCTTGACACAAGGCTACAATGAGCAGTTCTTC. This translates into CASSLTQGYNEQFF.

This clonotype was found once. The chain has TRBV6-5 and TRBJ2-1; tentative D call: TRBD1 (6 bases). Germline CDR1 reads MNHEY; CDR2 reads SVGAGI. Trimming left V 4 bases short and J 7 bases short, with 17 bases between. The CDR3 consists of 15 residues. CDR3 coding DNA: TGTGCCAGCAGTTTCCACAGCCAGGGGATAAATGAGCAGTTCTTC. It codes for CASSFHSQGINEQFF.

This clonotype showed up many times. The chain has TRBV5-1 and TRBJ2-5; D remains unclear. Germline CDR1 SGHRS, CDR2 YFSETQ. V shed 0 bases and J shed 6 bases, with 9 bases lying between them. This CDR3 has 13 amino acids. This chain's CDR3 is CASSLDFGQTQYF. DNA for the CDR3: TGCGCCAGCAGCTTGGATTTTGGTCAGACCCAGTACTTC.

The genes are TRBV6-5 and TRBJ2-7, with unresolved D. Germline V gene data show CDR1 as MNHEY and CDR2 as SVGAGI. The CDR3 runs 13 residues. The V and J ends lost 4 bases and 5 bases respectively, with 12 bases between them. Here the CDR3 DNA reads TGTGCCAGCAGTTTATCGCCCGAGCACGAGCAGTACTTC. Amino acid sequence: CASSLSPEHEQYF.

V gene TRBV7-9 combines with J gene TRBJ2-3, with 7 bases that match TRBD1. Trimming cost V 3 bases and J 2 bases; bases outside gene matches: 8. Germline V gives CDR1 SEHNR, CDR2 FQNEAQ (reference sequence). The CDR3 loop spans 16 amino acids. The CDR3 reads CASSFGQAGVTDTQYF. In nucleotides, the CDR3 is TGTGCCAGCAGCTTTGGACAGGCCGGAGTCACAGATACGCAGTATTTT.

This clonotype was recorded once. V is TRBV6-6 and J is TRBJ2-7; D not certain. The CDR3 loop spans 12 amino acids. V was trimmed by 5 bases and J by 5 bases, leaving 10 bases between them. Looked up from germline, CDR1 is MNHNY and CDR2 is SVGAGI (reference sequence). The CDR3 protein is CASSEVWNEQYF. The CDR3 DNA reads TGTGCCAGCAGTGAGGTTTGGAACGAGCAGTACTTC.

The rearrangement joins TRBV11-1 to TRBJ1-2, with unresolved D. Looked up from germline, CDR1 is SGHAT and CDR2 is FQDESV (reference sequence). This CDR3 region has 14 residues. The V end lost 2 bases, the J end lost 8 bases, and 15 bases lay between the germline ends. CDR3 sequence reads: CASSLPPAIDGYTF. The CDR3 DNA follows: TGTGCCAGCAGCTTACCACCGGCAATCGACGGCTACACCTTC.

This clonotype was detected many times. The rearrangement uses TRBV24-1 and TRBJ2-1; D not resolved. The V end lost 1 base, the J end lost 9 bases, and 18 bases lay between the germline ends. The CDR3 extends over 16 amino acids. Germline V gene data show CDR1 as KGHDR and CDR2 as SFDVKD. This chain's CDR3 is CATSDLGALSRSEQFF. CDR3 bases: TGTGCCACCAGTGATTTAGGAGCTCTATCCAGGAGTGAGCAGTTCTTC.

Ten or more counts support this clonotype. The chain joins TRBV24-1 to TRBJ1-5; D gene uncertain. Germline-derived CDR1 and CDR2 are KGHDR and SFDVKD. This CDR3 contains 14 residues. Trimming removed 1 base at V and 0 bases at J, with 3 bases between. The CDR3 here is CATSDLNSNQPQHF. The CDR3 DNA sequence: TGTGCCACCAGTGATTTAAATAGCAATCAGCCCCAGCATTTT.

This clonotype was observed a few times. V and J are TRBV14 and TRBJ2-7; D is ambiguous. Germline lookup yields CDR1 SGHDN and CDR2 FVKESK. The CDR3 is 14 residues long. Trimming shortened V by 3 bases and J by 0 bases, and 9 bases separated the two germline ends. Written as DNA, the CDR3 is TGTGCCAGCAGCCACCGACGGAGCTCCTACGAGCAGTACTTC. Its protein is CASSHRRSSYEQYF.

This clonotype was observed a few times. CDR3 DNA: TGCAGTGCTAGAGATAAGACTTACCAAGAGACCCAGTACTTC. Its protein product is CSARDKTYQETQYF. The gene calls are TRBV20-1 and TRBJ2-5; D is unclear. CDR1 and CDR2 from the germline V gene are DFQATT and SNEGSKA (reference sequence). V lost 0 bases, J lost 0 bases, and 8 bases lay in between. The CDR3 consists of 14 residues.

This clonotype was seen repeatedly, ten times or more. The J gene is TRBJ2-4, the V gene TRBV14; 7 positions agree with TRBD2. Germline V gives CDR1 SGHDN, CDR2 FVKESK. The CDR3 has 18 amino acids. With V trimmed by 0 bases and J by 2 bases, 10 bases remained unmatched. CDR3 in DNA: TGTGCCAGCAGCCAAGAGGATCTGGGCGGGAGACCCAAAAACATTCAGTACTTC. Translating it yields CASSQEDLGGRPKNIQYF.

Only a few counts were recorded for this clonotype. The genes are TRBV7-9 and TRBJ2-1; 10 bases are a match to TRBD2. The germline V gene encodes CDR1 SEHNR and CDR2 FQNEAQ (reference sequence). The CDR3 contains 15 residues. After removal of 5 bases from V and 7 bases from J, the junction contained 8 bases not matched to a gene. The CDR3 DNA reads as TGTGCCAGCAGCCACTCTAGCGGGAGTAGGAATGAGCAGTTCTTC. Translation: CASSHSSGSRNEQFF. Together with reference TRBV7-9 and TRBJ2-1, the CDR3 gives the full variable domain: DTGVSQNPRHKITKRGQNVTFRCDPISEHNRLYWYRQTLGQGPEFLTYFQNEAQLEKSRLLSDRFSAERPKGSFSTLEIQRTEQGDSAMYLCASSHSSGSRNEQFFGPGTRLTVL.

The DNA of the CDR3 is TGTGCCAGCAGCTTAGTCTCGACAGGAGCGAATTCACCCCTCCACTTT. It codes for CASSLVSTGANSPLHF. The rearrangement links TRBV7-8 to TRBJ1-6; D may be TRBD1 (6 bases). The V gene's germline CDR1 is SGHVS and CDR2 FQNEAQ. This CDR3 spans 16 amino acids. V lost 1 base and J 7 bases, leaving 14 bases between the germline ends.

V usage is TRBV12-3 or TRBV12-4 and J usage is TRBJ1-5; TRBD1 is a possible D gene (5 bases). The CDR3 totals 15 residues. V lost 5 bases, J lost 5 bases, and 16 bases lay in between. This CDR3 reads CASSRGGAGDQPQHF. In DNA, the CDR3 is TGTGCCAGCAGTCGTGGGGGTGCGGGAGATCAGCCCCAGCATTTT.

This clonotype was counted between two and nine times. The rearrangement links TRBV28 to TRBJ2-1; TRBD1 might be the D (6 bases). Trimming shortened V by 5 bases and J by 9 bases, and 14 bases separated the two germline ends. This CDR3 is 13 amino acids long. CDR1 is MDHEN and CDR2 is SYDVKM in the germline V gene. The CDR3: CASSPGQIIEQFF. The CDR3 nucleotides are TGTGCCAGCAGTCCCGGACAGATTATTGAGCAGTTCTTC. Based on the CDR3 plus reference TRBV28 and TRBJ2-1, the full variable domain is DVKVTQSSRYLVKRTGEKVFLECVQDMDHENMFWYRQDPGLGLRLIYFSYDVKMKEKGDIPEGYSVSREKKERFSLILESASTNQTSMYLCASSPGQIIEQFFGPGTRLTVL.

The sample holds a few counts of this clonotype. The gene calls are TRBV20-1 and TRBJ1-2; TRBD1 is a possible D gene (5 bases). The CDR3 has 14 residues. Between the trimmed V and J ends, which lost 5 bases and 7 bases, there was a span of 20 bases. CDR1 and CDR2 from the germline V gene are DFQATT and SNEGSKA (reference sequence). The CDR3 nucleotides read TGCAGTGCTGACCAGATTAGGGGTTCCGGTGGCTACACCTTC. This codes for CSADQIRGSGGYTF.

This chain links TRBV7-9 with TRBJ2-7; D remains unclear. CDR1 is SEHNR, CDR2 FQNEAQ, per germline (reference sequence). Trimming left V 5 bases short and J 3 bases short, with 5 bases between. This CDR3 spans 11 amino acids. Here the CDR3 DNA reads TGTGCCAGCAGCGCAATCTACGAGCAGTACTTC. It specifies CASSAIYEQYF.

At least ten counts were recorded for this clonotype. The rearrangement uses TRBV11-2 and TRBJ2-1; no clear D gene. This CDR3 has 15 residues. Per the germline V gene, CDR1 is SGHAT and CDR2 is FQNNGV. V lost 0 bases, J lost 4 bases, and 10 bases lay in between. The CDR3 region is CASSLDLVSYNEQFF. For the CDR3, the DNA is TGTGCCAGCAGCTTAGATTTAGTCTCTTACAATGAGCAGTTCTTC.

V usage is TRBV7-9 and J usage is TRBJ2-7; D possibly corresponds to TRBD1 (6 bases). V was clipped by 5 bases and J by 2 bases, with 7 bases between them. This CDR3 has 12 amino acids. Germline loops: CDR1 SEHNR, CDR2 FQNEAQ (reference sequence). The CDR3 DNA follows: TGTGCCAGCAGCCAGGGGCCCTACGAGCAGTACTTC. Translation: CASSQGPYEQYF.

The chain combines TRBV7-8 with TRBJ1-6, with D perhaps TRBD1 (6 bases). With 1 base removed from V and 5 bases from J, the gap between germline ends came to 15 bases. Germline CDR1 SGHVS, CDR2 FQNEAQ. CDR3 length equals 17 residues. CDR3 amino acids: CASSLGSGTLNNSPLHF. The CDR3, as DNA: TGTGCCAGCAGCTTAGGATCCGGGACACTCAATAATTCACCCCTCCACTTT. Looking up the rest from reference TRBV7-8 and TRBJ1-6 gives the full variable domain: GAGVSQSPRYKVAKRGQDVALRCDPISGHVSLFWYQQALGQGPEFLTYFQNEAQLDKSGLPSDRFFAERPEGSVSTLKIQRTQQEDSAVYLCASSLGSGTLNNSPLHFGNGTRLTVT.

This clonotype has more than one count but fewer than ten. This chain joins TRBV6-1 and TRBJ2-6; 11 nucleotides align to TRBD1. CDR1 is MNHNS, CDR2 SASEGT, per germline. Unmatched junction bases numbered 7, after V lost 6 bases and J lost 0 bases. The CDR3 covers 18 residues. CDR3 amino acids: CASSWTGGANSGANVLTF. The CDR3 DNA sequence: TGTGCCAGCAGCTGGACAGGGGGCGCGAACTCTGGGGCCAACGTCCTGACTTTC.